The sample holds many counts of the clone carrying this TCR beta chain. Its cognate antigen is unknown. Quantitative 5'-RACE was performed with molecular barcodes, and it yielded the TCR beta libraries. TCRdb re-derived calls from the 5' RACE reads in MiXCR, one entry per CDR3 protein. There are hundreds of thousands of distinct CDR3 sequences in the sample; 7.5% to 9% occur only once, and approximately 6.2% lies in the top ten. This sample was included in a study of CD8 T cells in ankylosing spondylitis. The V segment lost 3 bases and the J segment 10 bases; nucleotides outside the gene matches: 6. Germline assignment: CDR1 SNHLY and CDR2 FYNNEI. The CDR3 totals 14 residues. General observations from the study: Within peripheral blood, clones linked to disease were CD8+ and relatively rare. Significant enrichment of disease-linked clones was reportedly seen in matched ankylosing spondylitis synovial fluid.

The chain carries TRBV2 and TRBJ2-1; TRBD2 agrees at 10 bases. Sequencing input: blood, either unsorted or a sorted T cell fraction (not recorded which). This sequence originates from a male donor with ankylosing spondylitis or in good health (not recorded which). In nucleotides, the CDR3 is TGTGCCAGCAGTGATGGACTAGCGGTTTTCGAGCAGTTCTTC. Encoded protein: CASSDGLAVFEQFF.